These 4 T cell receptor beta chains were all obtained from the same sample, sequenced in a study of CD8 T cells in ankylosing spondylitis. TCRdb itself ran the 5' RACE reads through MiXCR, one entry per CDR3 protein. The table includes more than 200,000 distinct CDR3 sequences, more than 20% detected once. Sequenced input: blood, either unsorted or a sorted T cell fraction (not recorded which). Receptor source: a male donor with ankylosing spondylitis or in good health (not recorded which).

CDR3 sequence: CASSGTSSRGVYNSPLHF. CDR3 nucleotides: TGTGCCAGCAGCGGGACCTCATCGCGGGGTGTCTATAATTCACCCCTCCACTTT. V is TRBV6-6 and J is TRBJ1-6; a possible D gene is TRBD1 (5 bases). The CDR3 covers 18 residues. Trimming cost V 6 bases and J 3 bases, with 21 bases left between them. Germline loops: CDR1 MNHNY, CDR2 SVGAGI (reference sequence).

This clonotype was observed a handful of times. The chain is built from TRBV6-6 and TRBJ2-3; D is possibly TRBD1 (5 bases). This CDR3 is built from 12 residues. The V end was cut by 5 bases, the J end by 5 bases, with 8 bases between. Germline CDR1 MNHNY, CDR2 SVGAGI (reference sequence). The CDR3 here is CASSRQRDTQYF. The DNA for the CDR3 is TGTGCCAGCAGTCGACAGAGAGATACGCAGTATTTT.

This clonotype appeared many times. The CDR3 DNA is TGCAGTGCTAGACATGACAGGGTCTCCGAGCAGTACTTC. Translating it yields CSARHDRVSEQYF. This chain links TRBV20-1 with TRBJ2-7; 7 bases align to TRBD1. This CDR3 is built from 13 residues. Unmatched junction bases numbered 7, after V lost 2 bases and J lost 6 bases. Germline V gene lookup returns CDR1 DFQATT and CDR2 SNEGSKA (reference sequence).

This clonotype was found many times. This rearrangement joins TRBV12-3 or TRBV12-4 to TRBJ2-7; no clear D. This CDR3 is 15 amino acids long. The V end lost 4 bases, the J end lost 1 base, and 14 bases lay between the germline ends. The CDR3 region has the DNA TGTGCCAGCAGTTCAGCCAGGACGACTTCCTACGAGCAGTACTTC. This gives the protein CASSSARTTSYEQYF.